A selection of T cell receptor beta chains follows, all from one sample in a study of blood T cell repertoires in COVID-19. The data were produced by immunoSEQ multiplex PCR, yet TCRdb's version contains in-frame clones alone and is incomplete. The sample holds around 100,000 clones, under 90% seen once. The specimen was peripheral blood. All receptors come from a human donor in a cohort sampled during active COVID-19. CDR3s include the opening cysteine and the closing phenylalanine or tryptophan. D genes are given only for firm matches. Size values are once, few and many counts, or a class for expanded clones, and some rows have none.

cdr3_aa | cdr3_nt | d_call | j_call | v_call | clone_size
CASCGVKLETQYF | TGTGCCAGCTGCGGGGTAAAATTAGAGACCCAGTACTTC | NA | TRBJ2-5 | TRBV5-6 | NA
CASSTLDRFNSPLHF | TGTGCCAGCAGCACACTGGACAGGTTTAATTCACCCCTCCACTTT | TRBD1 | TRBJ1-6 | TRBV2 | NA
CASSSPGGTDTQYF | TGTGCCAGCAGCTCCCCGGGCGGGACAGATACGCAGTATTTT | NA | TRBJ2-3 | TRBV7-9 | NA
CASIDREEAFF | TGTGCCAGTATCGACCGGGAAGAAGCTTTCTTT | NA | TRBJ1-1 | TRBV19 | NA
CASSPLPSQGSGNTIYF | TGTGCCAGCTCACCACTCCCATCACAGGGCTCTGGAAACACCATATATTTT | NA | TRBJ1-3 | TRBV18 | few
CASSPGTSGYEQYF | TGTGCCAGCAGCCCCGGGACTAGCGGTTACGAGCAGTACTTC | TRBD2 | TRBJ2-7 | TRBV11-2 | NA
CASSQPRGPAYNEQFF | TGTGCCAGCTCACAACCCAGGGGCCCGGCCTACAATGAGCAGTTCTTC | NA | TRBJ2-1 | TRBV18 | once
CASSPRQNTEAFF | TGCGCCAGCAGCCCCAGACAGAACACTGAAGCTTTCTTT | NA | TRBJ1-1 | TRBV5-1 | NA
CASSARGGGNYGYTF | TGTGCCAGCAGCGCCCGCGGAGGGGGCAACTATGGCTACACCTTC | TRBD1 | TRBJ1-2 | TRBV9 | NA
CASSPWGQLSYEQYF | TGTGCCAGCAGCCCCTGGGGACAGCTCTCCTACGAGCAGTACTTC | TRBD1 | TRBJ2-7 | TRBV14 | NA
CASSQGRSGNIQYF | TGTGCCAGCAGCCAAGGGAGGAGCGGAAACATTCAGTACTTC | NA | TRBJ2-4 | TRBV5-6 | NA
CASSYLGVSYEQYF | TGTGCCAGCAGTTACCTCGGGGTATCCTACGAGCAGTACTTC | NA | TRBJ2-7 | TRBV6-6 | NA
CASSSTDRGRANTEAFF | TGTGCCAGCAGCTCTACCGACAGGGGGAGAGCGAACACTGAAGCTTTCTTT | TRBD1 | TRBJ1-1 | TRBV6-2/TRBV6-3 | NA
CAISLLNEQFF | TGTGCCATCAGTCTCCTCAATGAGCAGTTCTTC | NA | TRBJ2-1 | TRBV10-3 | NA
CASSLASVTYNEQFF | TGCGCCAGCAGCTTGGCCAGCGTTACCTACAATGAGCAGTTCTTC | NA | TRBJ2-1 | TRBV5-1 | NA
CASSPLGQGALYGYTF | TGTGCCAGCAGCCCACTTGGACAGGGCGCCCTATATGGCTACACCTTC | TRBD1 | TRBJ1-2 | TRBV13 | NA